A selection of T cell receptor beta chains follows, all from one sample in a study of blood T cell repertoires in COVID-19. The table came from immunoSEQ multiplex PCR; TCRdb's copy has only in-frame clones and leaves some out. In the table there are approximately 300,000 clones, nearly 90% of which are singletons. The sequenced sample was peripheral blood. The receptors were sampled from a middle-aged woman with COVID-19, enrolled during active disease. Both conserved end residues are part of each CDR3. The size field is filled for only some rows; it gives once, few, many or a size class.

v_gene	abundance	j_gene	CDR3aa
TRBV2	once	TRBJ2-2	CASKRGTGELFF
TRBV9	NA	TRBJ2-7	CASSVGTSSPYEQYF
TRBV3-1/TRBV3-2	NA	TRBJ2-3	CASSRGPSTDTQYF
TRBV24-1	once	TRBJ1-1	CATTDRGATEAFF
TRBV5-1	NA	TRBJ2-3	CASSSGRGGSTDTQYF
TRBV14	once	TRBJ1-1	CASGGSAVGAFF
TRBV7-8	once	TRBJ1-4	CASSAWGATNEKLFF
TRBV6-6	NA	TRBJ2-7	CASSLGQGIADEQYF
TRBV7-2	NA	TRBJ1-6	CASSLRQGNNSPLHF
TRBV15	NA	TRBJ2-3	CATSTPGEDTQYF
TRBV6-1	NA	TRBJ1-2	CASSEGKAGGYGYTF
TRBV7-6	NA	TRBJ1-1	CASSLRVGQLNTEAFF
TRBV20-1	once	TRBJ1-1	CSASLRLNTEAFF
TRBV4-2	NA	TRBJ1-6	CASSLDWTGDNSPLHF
TRBV6-5	NA	TRBJ1-2	CASNYRRGGNYGYTF
TRBV4-3	NA	TRBJ1-5	CASSQDSAQPQHF
TRBV29-1	NA	TRBJ1-1	CSVGTGQNTEAFF
TRBV10-1	NA	TRBJ2-7	CASRDRRSYEQYF
TRBV10-3	few	TRBJ1-1	CAISGSRTEAFF
TRBV28	NA	TRBJ2-5	CASISGLGETQYF
TRBV19	NA	TRBJ2-2	CASSISQSRGPGTGELFF
TRBV19	NA	TRBJ2-1	CASNIDREATQAYSYNEQFF
TRBV9	NA	TRBJ1-1	CASSVAGGGYTEAFF
TRBV4-3	NA	TRBJ1-2	CASSQVDSYGYTF
TRBV5-1	NA	TRBJ1-2	CASSSTGGRGYTF
TRBV20-1	NA	TRBJ2-3	CSARVADTQYF
TRBV5-6	NA	TRBJ1-4	CASSKGQGAGWDEKLFF
TRBV9	few	TRBJ1-4	CASSAQGTNEKLFF
TRBV30	NA	TRBJ1-2	CACFPRIPYGYTF
TRBV19	NA	TRBJ1-3	CASTERNTIYF
TRBV4-1	NA	TRBJ1-2	CASSQVGGYVSYGYTF
TRBV4-1	NA	TRBJ2-7	CASSQRAAETSRIYEQYF
TRBV4-2	once	TRBJ2-1	CASSQDPRDRVNEQFF
TRBV11-3	NA	TRBJ2-3	CASSYRTGQDTQYF
TRBV6-5	NA	TRBJ2-4	CASRRDGSVDIQYF
TRBV5-1	NA	TRBJ2-1	CASSLGAGGPPNEQFF
TRBV5-4	NA	TRBJ1-1	CASSLGGGTEAFF
TRBV5-1	NA	TRBJ1-4	CASSSGTGVSANEKLFF
TRBV6-6	NA	TRBJ1-2	CASRGDTLTIYF
TRBV4-3	few	TRBJ1-3	CASSQDLGSGNTIYF
TRBV28	NA	TRBJ1-4	CASSLEHFNEKLFF
TRBV10-3	NA	TRBJ1-5	CAISETKQGQPQHF
TRBV19	NA	TRBJ2-2	CASINSRTPNTGELFF